The 23 T cell receptor beta chains presented below share a single source sample, sequenced in a study of shared clonotypes between healthy human individuals. Produced via immunoSEQ multiplex PCR; TCRdb's table is partial and in-frame only. Seen here are about 680,000 clones, 60% to 75% observed once, and the top ten hold around 1.8%. Sequencing was done on a sample of memory CD4+ T cells sorted from blood. Subset here: CD45RA-negative fraction. The origin of the receptors is a woman aged 30 to 39 in good health.

The chain couples TRBV19 to TRBJ1-2, with 10 bases matching TRBD1. Unmatched junction bases numbered 11, after V lost 9 bases and J lost 4 bases. Germline V gene data show CDR1 as LNHDA and CDR2 as SQIVND (reference sequence). The CDR3 has 15 residues. DNA for the CDR3: TGTGCCAGCATCCCGGGACAGGGGACATCCTATGGCTACACCTTC. Translated, it gives CASIPGQGTSYGYTF.

J is TRBJ2-3 and V is TRBV11-2; 8 nucleotides agree with TRBD1. The CDR3 spans 17 residues. V lost 2 bases and J lost 2; bases outside the gene matches: 9. Germline loops: CDR1 SGHAT, CDR2 FQNNGV. CDR3 loop: CASSLYRTGWDTDTQYF. The CDR3 DNA sequence: TGTGCCAGCAGCTTATATAGGACAGGGTGGGACACAGATACGCAGTATTTT.

A few counts support this clone. The junction shows a germline mismatch at one end, possibly a read error. The chain joins TRBV6-5 to TRBJ2-7; D call uncertain. The CDR3 consists of 13 residues. Germline V gene lookup returns CDR1 MNHEY and CDR2 SVGAGI. DNA of the CDR3: TGTGCCAGCAGTTACCAGCTTTCCTCCGAGCGGTACTTC. Translation: CASSYQLSSERYF.

This chain connects TRBV27 to TRBJ1-5; D possibly corresponds to TRBD1 (5 bases). Trimming took 5 bases from V and 9 from J, leaving 26 bases between them. CDR3 length: 17 amino acids. Germline V gives CDR1 MNHEY, CDR2 SMNVEV (reference sequence). The CDR3 loop is CASSPYTGTQGERPQHF. CDR3 sequence (DNA): TGTGCCAGCAGTCCATACACCGGGACCCAGGGAGAGCGGCCCCAGCATTTT.

The rearrangement joins TRBV7-9 to TRBJ2-1; tentatively, D is TRBD1 (5 bases). CDR3 length: 14 residues. The germline V gene has CDR1 SEHNR and CDR2 FQNEAQ (reference sequence). The V end lost 5 bases, the J end lost 3 bases, and 11 bases lay between the germline ends. The CDR3 nucleotides are TGTGCCAGCAGCCTGACAGACTTCTACAATGAGCAGTTCTTC. Its translation is CASSLTDFYNEQFF.

This clone was counted only a few times. In the same sample, other DNA sequences code for this CDR3. The rearrangement links TRBV15 to TRBJ1-1; tentatively, D is TRBD1 (5 bases). The CDR3 spans 13 residues. V was cut by 3 bases and J by 2 bases, with 7 bases left in between. Germline loops: CDR1 LNHNV, CDR2 YYDKDF (reference sequence). The CDR3 sequence: CATSRRGNTEAFF. For the CDR3, the DNA is TGTGCCACCAGCAGGAGGGGAAACACTGAAGCTTTCTTT.

The V and J genes are TRBV11-2 and TRBJ2-5; D possibly corresponds to TRBD1 (5 bases). The DNA end favors TRBJ2-7, so the J call may be wrong. CDR1 is SGHAT, CDR2 FQNNGV, per germline. This CDR3 contains 14 residues. The CDR3 region is CASGPGLFSYEQYF. The DNA of the CDR3 is TGTGCCAGCGGTCCAGGGCTTTTCTCCTACGAGCAGTACTTC.

CDR3 sequence (DNA): TGCGCCAGCAGCCAGGCGGGACAGGTCATGAACACTGAAGCTTTCTTT. Translated, it gives CASSQAGQVMNTEAFF. This sequence joins TRBV5-1 and TRBJ1-1, with 8 bases matching TRBD1. The CDR3 runs 16 residues. Germline loops: CDR1 SGHRS, CDR2 YFSETQ. The junction had 8 bases not matched to a gene; V was cut back by 4 bases and J by 0 bases.

The rearrangement joins TRBV6-5 to TRBJ1-2, with D maybe TRBD1 (6 bases). This CDR3 spans 14 amino acids. Trimming shortened V by 7 bases and J by 5 bases, and 17 bases separated the two germline ends. CDR1 and CDR2 from the germline V gene are MNHEY and SVGAGI. The CDR3 here is CASKIGGLAYGYTF. The CDR3 bases are TGTGCCAGCAAAATAGGGGGGTTAGCTTATGGCTACACCTTC.

The count of this clone is one. The chain carries TRBV11-2 and TRBJ2-2; D remains unclear. The germline V and J ends were trimmed by 4 bases and 6 bases, with 9 bases remaining between them. Germline loops: CDR1 SGHAT, CDR2 FQNNGV. The CDR3 spans 13 residues. The chain's CDR3 is CASSSVMAGELFF. CDR3 nucleotides: TGTGCCAGCAGCTCAGTAATGGCCGGGGAGCTGTTTTTT.

This chain uses TRBV28 with TRBJ1-2; D remains ambiguous. CDR3 length equals 14 residues. In germline, CDR1 is MDHEN, CDR2 SYDVKM. V dropped 7 bases and J dropped 0 bases, with 12 bases sitting between them. The CDR3 loop is CASKMGGTNYGYTF. The CDR3 nucleotides read TGTGCCAGCAAAATGGGCGGAACTAACTATGGCTACACCTTC.

The chain uses TRBV5-1 and TRBJ2-2; 8 bases are a match to TRBD1. The CDR3 has 14 amino acids. Germline-derived CDR1 and CDR2 are SGHRS and YFSETQ. J gave up 4 bases and V 1 base, and 0 bases lay outside the gene matches. The CDR3 protein is CASSLQGATGELFF. The CDR3, as DNA: TGCGCCAGCAGCTTGCAGGGGGCCACCGGGGAGCTGTTTTTT.

This clone came up a few times. The chain recombines TRBV2 with TRBJ2-7, with D possibly being TRBD2 (5 bases). CDR1 SNHLY and CDR2 FYNNEI come from the germline V gene. The CDR3 is made up of 16 amino acids. V was trimmed by 8 bases and J by 0 bases, leaving 20 bases between them. The CDR3 sequence: CASLRRSESNSYEQYF. CDR3 sequence (DNA): TGTGCCAGCCTTCGGAGGTCCGAGAGTAACTCCTACGAGCAGTACTTC.

The rearrangement links TRBV20-1 to TRBJ1-1; D is unclear. The CDR3 contains 11 residues. V lost 7 bases and J 0 bases, leaving 6 bases between the germline ends. CDR1 and CDR2 (germline): DFQATT, SNEGSKA (reference sequence). The DNA for the CDR3 is TGCAGTGAGATCCTGAACACTGAAGCTTTCTTT. Translated: CSEILNTEAFF.

This clone was counted ten times or more. Other DNA sequences in this specimen translate into the identical CDR3. The rearrangement links TRBV13 to TRBJ1-2, with D possibly being TRBD1 (5 bases). The V gene lost 2 bases and the J gene lost 8 bases, with 12 bases spanning the gap. The CDR3 contains 13 residues. Germline CDR1 is PRHDT and CDR2 is FYEKMQ (reference sequence). In DNA form, the CDR3 reads TGTGCCAGCAGCTTACGGGGGTCCTACGGCTACACCTTC. Translating it yields CASSLRGSYGYTF. Variable domain in full (rest from reference TRBV13 and TRBJ1-2): AAGVIQSPRHLIKEKRETATLKCYPIPRHDTVYWYQQGPGQDPQFLISFYEKMQSDKGSIPDRFSAQQFSDYHSELNMSSLELGDSALYFCASSLRGSYGYTFGSGTRLTVV.

The chain combines TRBV5-4 with TRBJ2-5; possibly TRBD1 for D (6 bases). Germline CDR1 reads SGHNT; CDR2 reads YYREEE (reference sequence). CDR3 length: 13 amino acids. The V and J ends lost 4 bases and 10 bases respectively, with 17 bases between them. The CDR3 is CASSRDMESVQYF. The CDR3 DNA reads as TGTGCCAGCAGCCGGGACATGGAGAGTGTCCAGTACTTC.

This rearrangement joins TRBV10-2 to TRBJ2-2; no definite D call. Looked up from germline, CDR1 is WSHSY and CDR2 is SAAADI. Trimming pared 10 bases from V and 8 bases from J, leaving 17 bases between. The CDR3 has 13 residues. This chain's CDR3 is CATLSVRGGELFF. In DNA form, the CDR3 reads TGCGCCACCTTATCGGTGCGTGGTGGGGAGCTGTTTTTT.

The chain employs TRBV5-4 and TRBJ2-5; no firm D call. The ends were cut back, 3 bases at V and 0 bases at J, with 6 bases in the middle. Germline V gene sequence: CDR1 SGHNT, CDR2 YYREEE (reference sequence). CDR3 length: 13 amino acids. The CDR3: CASSSVYQETQYF. The CDR3, as DNA: TGTGCCAGCAGCTCGGTATACCAAGAGACCCAGTACTTC.

V and J are TRBV23-1 and TRBJ2-7; D might be TRBD1 (5 bases). TRBV23-1 is an ORF; its function is uncertain. CDR3 length equals 15 residues. V lost 4 bases and J lost 11, with 24 bases in between. In DNA form, the CDR3 reads TGCGCCAGCAGTCTGTTGGACAACGGTGTTCGGGTGGAGTACTTC. Protein: CASSLLDNGVRVEYF.

The chain uses TRBV5-6 and TRBJ2-1; TRBD2 matches at 13 bases. Germline CDR1 is SGHDT and CDR2 is YYEEEE. The J segment lost 6 bases and the V segment lost 3 bases, leaving 6 bases of the junction unmatched. The CDR3 sequence is 16 residues long. The CDR3 sequence is CASSYRTSGSFNEQFF. In DNA, the CDR3 is TGTGCCAGCAGCTACAGGACTAGCGGGAGTTTCAATGAGCAGTTCTTC.

As concerns this clone: Other DNA sequences of this sample code for an identical CDR3. This chain links TRBV7-3 with TRBJ2-5; D is possibly TRBD1 (5 bases). The germline gives CDR1 SGHTA, CDR2 FQGTGA. V lost 2 bases and J 3 bases, leaving 7 bases between the germline ends. The CDR3 covers 13 residues. CDR3 sequence reads: CASSLGAEETQYF. The CDR3 DNA reads as TGTGCCAGCAGCTTAGGGGCGGAAGAGACCCAGTACTTC.

Written as DNA, the CDR3 is TGTGCCTGGAGTGTAAGCCTAGCTACCTACGAGCAGTACTTC. The encoded protein is CAWSVSLATYEQYF. V usage is TRBV30 and J usage is TRBJ2-7; D may be TRBD2 (5 bases). The germline V and J ends were trimmed by 0 bases and 2 bases, with 11 bases remaining between them. The CDR3 loop spans 14 amino acids. Per germline, CDR1 GTSNPN and CDR2 SVGIG (reference sequence).

This chain joins TRBV11-2 and TRBJ1-5; no clear D. V dropped 1 base and J dropped 4 bases, with 5 bases sitting between them. CDR1 and CDR2 (germline): SGHAT, FQNNGV. This CDR3 has 13 residues. The CDR3 bases are TGTGCCAGCAGCTTAGGCAGGAATCAGCCCCAGCATTTT. It is translated as CASSLGRNQPQHF.